The clone carrying this T cell receptor beta chain was counted a few times. Its antigen is not identified. The germline gives CDR1 SGHTA, CDR2 FQGTGA. CDR3 length equals 17 residues. V lost 4 bases and J 0 bases, leaving 17 bases between the germline ends. Only in-frame clones appear in the TCRdb table, and some are missing; sequencing was by immunoSEQ multiplex PCR. The table has about 440,000 clones, less than 95% seen once. Treatment described: 15 to 20 received Ad26.COV2.S at low or high dose, single or two shots; 5 received placebo; per-sample allocation not given. It was on day 63 after the first vaccine or placebo injection that samples were taken. Recruitment in Boston yielded a donor of adult age, 18-55 years. These data belong to a study of Ad26.COV2.S vaccination and SARS-CoV-2 variants. General study points: Vaccine recipients surpassed placebo recipients in spike-specific TCR breadth.

This clonotype was obtained from a person aged 18-65 years who received the Ad26.COV2.S COVID-19 vaccine or a placebo. V and J are TRBV7-3 and TRBJ2-3; D possibly corresponds to TRBD2 (6 bases). Sample: peripheral blood, taken in a trial of Ad26.COV2.S vaccine versus placebo. DNA for the CDR3: TGTGCCAGCAGCTCCCTCCCATTAGGGACTAGCACAGATACGCAGTATTTT. Protein product: CASSSLPLGTSTDTQYF.